The rows below give T cell receptor beta chains drawn from one sample of a study of blood T cell repertoires in COVID-19. The table came from immunoSEQ multiplex PCR; TCRdb's copy has only in-frame clones and leaves some out. The sample carries 150,000 to 200,000 clones, roughly 85% recorded once. The sequenced sample was peripheral blood. The receptors derive from a man aged 55 to 70 with acute or convalescent COVID-19. The conserved cysteine and the conserved F or W are not part of the CDR3 here. The order of the fields is clone size, V gene, J gene, CDR3 protein. Expanded clones get a size class; other rows say once, few or many, or leave the size out.

abundance: -
v_gene: TRBV7-6
j_gene: TRBJ1-1
CDR3aa: ASSPKLEITEAF

abundance: -
v_gene: TRBV7-6
j_gene: TRBJ2-5
CDR3aa: ASSLQETQY

abundance: -
v_gene: TRBV9
j_gene: TRBJ1-1
CDR3aa: ASSVGITEAF

abundance: -
v_gene: TRBV16
j_gene: TRBJ1-2
CDR3aa: ASSRGQGKNGYT

abundance: -
v_gene: TRBV28
j_gene: TRBJ2-3
CDR3aa: ASISHTDTQY

abundance: once
v_gene: TRBV4-1
j_gene: TRBJ2-7
CDR3aa: ASSQDLTGTTYEQY

abundance: -
v_gene: TRBV19
j_gene: TRBJ1-2
CDR3aa: ASSISGGSYGYT

abundance: -
v_gene: TRBV9
j_gene: TRBJ2-1
CDR3aa: ASSPHEGEQF

abundance: -
v_gene: TRBV4-2
j_gene: TRBJ2-1
CDR3aa: ASSAQGHPSRQF

abundance: -
v_gene: TRBV5-1
j_gene: TRBJ2-1
CDR3aa: ASSRLEDNEQF